The 28 T cell receptor beta chains presented below share a single source sample, sequenced in a study of CD8 T cells in Susac syndrome. RNA totalling roughly 0.5 to 1 ug underwent reverse transcription with random hexamers. TCRdb re-derived calls from the immunoSEQ multiplex PCR reads in MiXCR, one entry per CDR3 protein. The repertoire holds approximately 120,000 distinct CDR3 sequences, with approximately 89% as singletons. Sequencing used CD8+ T cells from PBMCs. The origin of the receptors is a human donor with multiple sclerosis.

This clonotype was observed a single time. CDR3 in amino acids: CASGAGAAFF. Here the CDR3 DNA reads TGTGCCAGCGGGGCGGGGGCTGCTTTCTTT. The chain links TRBV5-4 to TRBJ1-1, with D perhaps matching TRBD1 (6 bases). The germline CDR1 and CDR2 sequences are SGHNT and YYREEE (reference sequence). The CDR3 has 10 residues. V was shortened by 7 bases and J by 11 bases, with 12 bases between the two germline ends.

The V gene is TRBV6-6, the J gene TRBJ2-7; 9 bases fit TRBD1. Germline loops: CDR1 MNHNY, CDR2 SVGAGI (reference sequence). V shed 0 bases and J 7 bases; nucleotides not matched to a gene: 10. The CDR3 extends over 16 amino acids. CDR3 sequence (DNA): TGTGCCAGCAGTTACTCGGGACAGGGCCCCCTTGTAGAGCAGTACTTC. Amino acid sequence: CASSYSGQGPLVEQYF.

The rearrangement joins TRBV7-9 to TRBJ2-5; 7 bases line up with TRBD1. Germline V gene lookup returns CDR1 SEHNR and CDR2 FQNEAQ (reference sequence). The junction had 19 bases not matched to a gene; V was cut back by 6 bases and J by 3 bases. This CDR3 has 18 residues. In DNA form, the CDR3 reads TGTGCCAGCAGTCCCGGGACAGAGAGCGTGTACGGCGAAGAGACCCAGTACTTC. Protein: CASSPGTESVYGEETQYF.

This chain joins TRBV18 and TRBJ1-2, with D maybe TRBD1 (5 bases). V was shortened by 1 base and J by 2 bases, with 11 bases between the two germline ends. Germline V gene lookup returns CDR1 KGHSH and CDR2 LQKENI. CDR3 length: 15 residues. The CDR3 sequence: CASSPQGFRNYGYTF. The CDR3 DNA follows: TGTGCCAGCTCACCACAGGGGTTTAGGAACTATGGCTACACCTTC.

The chain links TRBV6-5 to TRBJ2-2; maybe TRBD1 (6 bases). Germline assignment: CDR1 MNHEY and CDR2 SVGAGI. V was trimmed by 10 bases and J by 2 bases, leaving 11 bases between them. CDR3 size: 13 residues. The CDR3, as DNA: TGTGCCACCGAGGGGGAAAACACCGGGGAGCTGTTTTTT. This codes for CATEGENTGELFF.

This chain joins TRBV12-3 or TRBV12-4 and TRBJ2-7, with D unresolved. This CDR3 is built from 11 residues. The ends were cut back, 3 bases at V and 5 bases at J, with 5 bases in the middle. The DNA for the CDR3 is TGTGCCAGCAGTTTGTCAGACGAGCAGTACTTC. Its protein is CASSLSDEQYF.

This chain links TRBV9 with TRBJ2-3, with D possibly matching TRBD1 (6 bases). The V gene's germline CDR1 is SGDLS and CDR2 YYNGEE. CDR3 size: 16 residues. V lost 4 bases and J lost 0, with 15 bases in between. CDR3 in DNA: TGTGCCAGCAGCTCCAACAGGGAGCGAAGCACAGATACGCAGTATTTT. The encoded protein is CASSSNRERSTDTQYF.

The J gene is TRBJ2-1, the V gene TRBV7-9; D ambiguous. The CDR3 contains 12 residues. The germline CDR1 and CDR2 sequences are SEHNR and FQNEAQ (reference sequence). V was clipped by 5 bases and J by 5 bases, with 7 bases between them. CDR3 amino acids: CASSGVDNEQFF. As DNA, the CDR3 is TGTGCCAGCAGCGGCGTGGACAATGAGCAGTTCTTC.

CDR3: CASSQPSAEQYF. CDR3 sequence (DNA): TGTGCCAGCAGCCAACCATCCGCCGAGCAGTACTTC. This chain joins TRBV3-1 and TRBJ2-7, with D unclear. Germline-derived CDR1 and CDR2 are LGHDT and YNNKEL (reference sequence). The CDR3 is 12 residues long. The V and J ends lost 2 bases and 6 bases respectively, with 8 bases between them.

The chain uses TRBV7-9 and TRBJ2-7; D is unresolved. The germline V and J ends were trimmed by 1 base and 3 bases, with 10 bases remaining between them. Germline V gene lookup returns CDR1 SEHNR and CDR2 FQNEAQ (reference sequence). This CDR3 contains 14 residues. CDR3 in DNA: TGTGCCAGCAGCTTAGTCAGCCGGGTCTACGAGCAGTACTTC. This encodes CASSLVSRVYEQYF.

The chain uses TRBV7-9 and TRBJ1-3; possibly TRBD1 for D (5 bases). With 6 bases removed from V and 0 bases from J, the gap between germline ends came to 9 bases. The CDR3 covers 14 residues. Looked up from germline, CDR1 is SEHNR and CDR2 is FQNEAQ (reference sequence). In DNA, the CDR3 is TGTGCCAGCAGGACCCAGGGCTCTGGAAACACCATATATTTT. It specifies CASRTQGSGNTIYF.

V gene TRBV30 combines with J gene TRBJ2-7; perhaps TRBD1 as D (5 bases). CDR3 size: 12 residues. The V end was cut by 4 bases, the J end by 5 bases, with 12 bases between. The germline gives CDR1 GTSNPN, CDR2 SVGIG (reference sequence). CDR3 amino acids: CAWKRGSHEQYF. The CDR3 coding sequence is TGTGCCTGGAAAAGGGGATCCCACGAGCAGTACTTC.

The chain combines TRBV30 with TRBJ2-7; no clear D. V was cut by 0 bases and J by 4 bases, with 13 bases left in between. The CDR3 covers 14 residues. Germline V gives CDR1 GTSNPN, CDR2 SVGIG (reference sequence). The chain's CDR3 is CAWSVPGEVYEQYF. CDR3 DNA: TGTGCCTGGAGTGTACCCGGAGAGGTGTACGAGCAGTACTTC.

This clonotype was counted a few times. This chain uses TRBV6-5 with TRBJ2-7, with 7 positions matching TRBD1. The V and J ends lost 0 bases and 3 bases, in that order; junction bases with no gene match: 2. CDR1 is MNHEY and CDR2 is SVGAGI in the germline V gene. The CDR3 contains 14 residues. The CDR3 region has the DNA TGTGCCAGCAGTTACTCTGGGACAGACTACGAGCAGTACTTC. Its translation: CASSYSGTDYEQYF.

The chain couples TRBV7-6 to TRBJ2-1; D remains ambiguous. The germline V gene has CDR1 SGHVS and CDR2 FNYEAQ. With 2 bases removed from V and 5 bases from J, the gap between germline ends came to 7 bases. The CDR3 is made up of 13 amino acids. The CDR3 spells CASSLLPHNEQFF. CDR3 DNA: TGTGCCAGCAGCTTACTCCCCCACAATGAGCAGTTCTTC.

The chain is built from TRBV15 and TRBJ2-7, with D possibly being TRBD1 or TRBD2 (5 bases each). Trimming took 5 bases from V and 6 from J, leaving 14 bases between them. The germline V gene has CDR1 LNHNV and CDR2 YYDKDF (reference sequence). The CDR3 loop spans 13 amino acids. For the CDR3, the DNA is TGTGCCACCAGCGACGTAGGGACCCCCGAGCAGTACTTC. Residues: CATSDVGTPEQYF.

CDR3 in amino acids: CAWTEGGRYTF. Written as DNA, the CDR3 is TGTGCCTGGACCGAGGGGGGGCGCTACACCTTC. The chain has TRBV30 and TRBJ1-2, with D possibly matching TRBD1 (6 bases). Trimming removed 4 bases from V and 9 bases from J, with 12 bases in between. Per germline, CDR1 GTSNPN and CDR2 SVGIG (reference sequence). CDR3 length: 11 amino acids.

The rearrangement uses TRBV6-5 and TRBJ1-2, with a tentative D call TRBD1 (5 bases). The length of the CDR3 is 15 residues. V was cut by 1 base and J by 9 bases, with 18 bases left in between. The germline CDR1 and CDR2 sequences are MNHEY and SVGAGI. CDR3 sequence (DNA): TGTGCCAGCAGTTACTTGGGTGGGGACCCGAGGAGCTACACCTTC. Its protein product is CASSYLGGDPRSYTF.

The CDR3, as DNA: TGCAGCGTTCCTCGACAGGGGAGCTATGGCTACACCTTC. Protein sequence: CSVPRQGSYGYTF. The chain carries TRBV29-1 and TRBJ1-2, with 8 bases that match TRBD1. From germline, CDR1 is SQVTM and CDR2 ANQGSEA. This CDR3 has 13 amino acids. V was clipped by 5 bases and J by 4 bases; unmatched bases: 6.

The V call is TRBV12-3 or TRBV12-4, the J call TRBJ2-3, with TRBD2 matching over 7 bases. Losses at the gene ends were 7 bases for V and 5 bases for J; bases not matched to a gene: 6. The length of the CDR3 is 13 residues. The CDR3 reads CASTPGREDTQYF. The CDR3 region has the DNA TGTGCCAGCACCCCGGGGAGGGAAGATACGCAGTATTTT.

This chain joins TRBV5-4 and TRBJ1-2, with D tentatively TRBD1 (5 bases). V was shortened by 5 bases and J by 4 bases, with 12 bases between the two germline ends. This CDR3 is built from 13 residues. Germline V gene sequence: CDR1 SGHNT, CDR2 YYREEE (reference sequence). CDR3 residues: CASRSWGSYGYTF. CDR3 coding DNA: TGTGCCAGCAGATCCTGGGGGTCCTATGGCTACACCTTC. The whole variable domain, filled in from reference TRBV5-4 and TRBJ1-2, reads ETGVTQSPTHLIKTRGQQVTLRCSSQSGHNTVSWYQQALGQGPQFIFQYYREEENGRGNFPPRFSGLQFPNYSSELNVNALELDDSALYLCASRSWGSYGYTFGSGTRLTVV.

CDR3 residues: CASNPALGNEQFF. The CDR3 nucleotides read TGTGCCAGTAATCCGGCCCTAGGGAATGAGCAGTTCTTC. The V gene is TRBV19, the J gene TRBJ2-1; D call uncertain. V lost 7 bases, J lost 7 bases, and 14 bases lay in between. Per germline, CDR1 LNHDA and CDR2 SQIVND (reference sequence). CDR3 length: 13 amino acids.

This clonotype appeared once. V and J are TRBV4-1 and TRBJ2-7; 7 nucleotides align to TRBD1. The germline V gene has CDR1 MGHRA and CDR2 YSYEKL. The trim removed 2 bases at V and 1 base at J, leaving 5 bases unmatched. The length of the CDR3 is 15 residues. This CDR3 is CASSQSETGSYEQYF. In DNA form, the CDR3 reads TGCGCCAGCAGCCAATCCGAGACAGGGTCCTACGAGCAGTACTTC.

V is TRBV28 and J is TRBJ1-1; TRBD1 agrees at 7 bases. This CDR3 region has 15 residues. Germline CDR1 is MDHEN and CDR2 is SYDVKM. The trim removed 9 bases at V and 0 bases at J, leaving 10 bases unmatched. The CDR3 DNA reads as TGTGCCAGTTCGGGACAGATAATTATGAACACTGAAGCTTTCTTT. This translates into CASSGQIIMNTEAFF.

The chain has TRBV6-1 and TRBJ2-3, with D possibly being TRBD2 (6 bases). This CDR3 has 18 amino acids. CDR1 is MNHNS and CDR2 is SASEGT in the germline V gene. V lost 5 bases and J 1 base, leaving 22 bases between the germline ends. CDR3 region: CASSKTLRLVIGTDTQYF. The CDR3 bases are TGTGCCAGCAGTAAAACCCTCAGACTAGTTATTGGCACAGATACGCAGTATTTT.

The gene calls are TRBV20-1 and TRBJ1-5; no reliable D call. This CDR3 comprises 17 residues. Looked up from germline, CDR1 is DFQATT and CDR2 is SNEGSKA (reference sequence). Trimming removed 0 bases at V and 7 bases at J, with 22 bases between. The CDR3 sequence: CSARDRHFGGLRQPQHF. In DNA form, the CDR3 reads TGCAGTGCTAGAGACCGGCACTTTGGTGGGTTAAGGCAGCCCCAGCATTTT.

V usage is TRBV3-1 and J usage is TRBJ1-2, with D maybe TRBD1 (6 bases). Looked up from germline, CDR1 is LGHDT and CDR2 is YNNKEL (reference sequence). The CDR3 covers 15 residues. Trimming removed 3 bases from V and 4 bases from J, with 15 bases in between. The CDR3 coding sequence is TGTGCCAGCAGCCAGACTCACAGGGTGGGCTATGGCTACACCTTC. It yields the protein CASSQTHRVGYGYTF.

This chain links TRBV19 with TRBJ1-1; a possible D gene is TRBD1 (6 bases). V was trimmed by 3 bases and J by 6 bases, leaving 17 bases between them. The germline gives CDR1 LNHDA, CDR2 SQIVND (reference sequence). This CDR3 contains 15 residues. The CDR3: CASSMGTLEASEAFF. The CDR3 DNA sequence: TGTGCCAGTAGTATGGGGACACTTGAGGCGTCTGAAGCTTTCTTT.